Listed below are T cell receptor beta chains from one sample, sequenced in a study of breast tumors, draining lymph nodes, adjacent tissues. TCRdb processed the multiplex PCR reads anew with MiXCR; each CDR3 protein has one entry. Among some 200,000 distinct CDR3 sequences, around 33% were seen once, and the ten largest hold roughly 4.3%. Sequenced: axillary lymph node tissue. Source of these receptors: a female donor with breast cancer. Some clones in this sample may be carry-over from other donors' samples. Each CDR3 is given with its conserved first and last residue. D genes are given only for firm matches. Only some rows state a clone size, as once, few, many or a class for expanded clones.

abundance,j_gene,d_gene,v_gene,CDR3nt,CDR3aa
few,TRBJ2-5,-,TRBV27,TGTGCCAGCAGCCGACAGTCGTTGGAGACCCAGTACTTC,CASSRQSLETQYF
-,TRBJ2-5,-,TRBV12-3/TRBV12-4,TGTGCCAGCAGTTCGAACCCCGGGACCCAGTACTTC,CASSSNPGTQYF
many,TRBJ1-2,-,TRBV6-1,TGTGCCAGCAGTGTTGGGATCTCGGGGGGCTACACCTTC,CASSVGISGGYTF
many,TRBJ2-7,TRBD2,TRBV5-6,TGTGCCAGCAGCTCTATCGGACTAGCGGGAGGGAGGGAGCAGTACTTC,CASSSIGLAGGREQYF
many,TRBJ2-1,TRBD2,TRBV12-3/TRBV12-4,TGTGCCAGCAGTTCCCGGGGGGGGCAGCCGACATCCTACAATGAGCAGTTCTTC,CASSSRGGQPTSYNEQFF
-,TRBJ1-4,-,TRBV2,TGTGCCAGCACCGAGTGGGGCGCCGGAAAACTGTTTTTT,CASTEWGAGKLFF
-,TRBJ2-7,TRBD2,TRBV2,TGTGCCAGCAGTGAGTTTAGCGGGAGTTTCTACGAGCAGTACTTC,CASSEFSGSFYEQYF
many,TRBJ2-7,TRBD2,TRBV6-1,TGTGCCAGCAGGGGACTAGCGGGGGACTACGAGCAGTACTTC,CASRGLAGDYEQYF
once,TRBJ1-5,TRBD1,TRBV2,TGTGCCAGCAGTGGCTCGACAGGGGGTAGCAATCAGCCCCAGCATTTT,CASSGSTGGSNQPQHF
many,TRBJ2-7,-,TRBV6-1,TGTGCCAGCACGGCGGGTCTCTCCTACGAGCAGTACTTC,CASTAGLSYEQYF
-,TRBJ2-7,TRBD2,TRBV6-2/TRBV6-3,TGTGCCAGCAGGCACCCGGGGGGGACTCTCTACGAGCAGTACTTC,CASRHPGGTLYEQYF
many,TRBJ2-7,-,TRBV6-5,TGTGCCAGCAGTAGGACAGCCTACGAGCAGTACTTC,CASSRTAYEQYF
many,TRBJ2-1,-,TRBV15,TGTGCCACCGGGAGCCAGAGCTCCTACAATGAGCAGTTCTTC,CATGSQSSYNEQFF
many,TRBJ1-2,TRBD1,TRBV2,TGTGCCAGCAGCCTGGGACAGGATAACTATGGCTACACCTTC,CASSLGQDNYGYTF
-,TRBJ1-2,-,TRBV28,TGTGCCAGCATTGGAGCAGGGACGACTTATGGCTACACCTTC,CASIGAGTTYGYTF
many,TRBJ1-2,-,TRBV20-1,TGCAGTGCTAGAGATCTAGGGCAGGGGTACGGTGGCTACACCTTC,CSARDLGQGYGGYTF
many,TRBJ2-7,-,TRBV28,TGTGCCAGCTGGGACGGTTCCTACGAGCAGTACTTC,CASWDGSYEQYF
many,TRBJ2-7,-,TRBV20-1,TGCAGTGCTAGACTAGCGCGCCCGAGGTCCTACGAGCAGTACTTC,CSARLARPRSYEQYF
-,TRBJ2-2,-,TRBV7-9,TGTGCCAGCAGCTTAGTCAGGGAGCTGTTTTTT,CASSLVRELFF
-,TRBJ2-7,-,TRBV10-3,TGTGCCATCAGTGAGGCAAGGTCAGCCTACGAGCAGCACTTC,CAISEARSAYEQHF
many,TRBJ2-2,TRBD1,TRBV5-1,TGCGCCAGCAAGCGGACAGGGGCGAACACCGGGGAGCTGTTTTTT,CASKRTGANTGELFF
many,TRBJ2-3,TRBD2,TRBV5-8,TGTGCCAGCAGCTCATCACCCCATACTAGCGGAAGCACAGATACGCAGTATTTT,CASSSSPHTSGSTDTQYF
-,TRBJ1-5,TRBD1,TRBV28,TGTGCCGGCAGTCAGTCAGGGGGTGAGCAGCCCCAGCATTTT,CAGSQSGGEQPQHF
few,TRBJ2-3,-,TRBV7-6,TGTGCCAGCAGTCTGGGCACGCAGTATTTT,CASSLGTQYF
-,TRBJ2-3,-,TRBV19,TGTGCCAGTAAGCTTAATAGCACAGATACGCAGTATTTT,CASKLNSTDTQYF
many,TRBJ1-2,TRBD1,TRBV5-1,TGCGCCAGCAGCAGAGAAACAGGGGCCCAGAACTATGGCTACACCTTC,CASSRETGAQNYGYTF
few,TRBJ2-1,TRBD1,TRBV5-5,TGTGCCAGCAGTCCCCAGGGGGCTAGCTTTAATGAGCAGCTCTTC,CASSPQGASFNEQLF
many,TRBJ1-4,TRBD1,TRBV6-6,TGTGCCATCTTCCGGGACAGTAGGAATGAAAAACTGTTTTTT,CAIFRDSRNEKLFF
many,TRBJ1-4,-,TRBV12-3/TRBV12-4,TGTGCCAGCAGTCTCCAGGTGGGGCCTGAAAAACTGTTTTTT,CASSLQVGPEKLFF
-,TRBJ2-2,-,TRBV5-1,TGCGCCAGCAGCGCGGGGTGGGACACCGGGGAGCTGTTTTTT,CASSAGWDTGELFF
many,TRBJ2-2,-,TRBV7-9,TGTGCCAGCAACCCCTACAATACGAACACCGGGGAGCTGTTTTTT,CASNPYNTNTGELFF
many,TRBJ1-5,TRBD1,TRBV5-6,TGTGCCAGCAGCCCCGGGACAGGTAGCAATCAGCCCCAGCATTTT,CASSPGTGSNQPQHF
many,TRBJ2-4,-,TRBV20-1,TGCAGTGCTCCGGGGACCCCGCCGCGGAACATTCAGTACTTC,CSAPGTPPRNIQYF
many,TRBJ2-3,-,TRBV2,TGTGCCAGCAGTAAGCGAGCCCCTAGCACAGATACGCAGTATTTT,CASSKRAPSTDTQYF
many,TRBJ2-6,-,TRBV4-1,TGCGCCAGCAGCCAAGGGGGAGGGGCCAACGTCCTGACTTTC,CASSQGGGANVLTF
many,TRBJ2-3,TRBD2,TRBV6-6,TGTGCCAGCAGCCAAAAGACTAGCGGAAGCACAGATACGCAGTATTTT,CASSQKTSGSTDTQYF
many,TRBJ2-1,-,TRBV7-9,TGTGCCAGCAGCCCGAAAAGTGAGCAGTTCTTC,CASSPKSEQFF
-,TRBJ2-3,-,TRBV29-1,TGCAGCGTTGATGACGGGGTTGGAGATACGCAGTATTTT,CSVDDGVGDTQYF
-,TRBJ1-4,-,TRBV2,TGTGCCAGCAGCTCCGGGACTAGCGGGACTGAAAAACTGTTTTTT,CASSSGTSGTEKLFF
few,TRBJ1-2,-,TRBV12-3/TRBV12-4,TGTGCCAGCAGTTTCACCGGAAGGAGGGGGTATGGCTACACCTTC,CASSFTGRRGYGYTF
-,TRBJ2-3,TRBD2,TRBV3-1,TGTGCCAGCAGCCAAGTGGTGGGTCGGGGGGGCCCCACAGATACGCAGTATTTT,CASSQVVGRGGPTDTQYF
-,TRBJ1-4,-,TRBV18,TGTGCCAGCTCACCACGAATCGGCGCAGCAACTAATGAAAAACTGTTTTTT,CASSPRIGAATNEKLFF
many,TRBJ2-7,-,TRBV6-6,TGTGCCAGCAGTTCTCTAGGGGGACGGAGCTCCTACGAGCAGTACTTC,CASSSLGGRSSYEQYF
many,TRBJ2-1,-,TRBV15,TGTGCCACCAGCTCCCGGGCGCGGGACTACAATGAGCAGTTCTTC,CATSSRARDYNEQFF
many,TRBJ2-1,-,TRBV6-5,TGTGCCAGCAGTTACGCCGGGACTGAGCAGTTCTTC,CASSYAGTEQFF
many,TRBJ1-3,-,TRBV6-2/TRBV6-3,TGTGCCACTCAGGATGCTACTGGAAACACCATATATTTT,CATQDATGNTIYF
many,TRBJ2-5,TRBD2,TRBV7-8,TGTGCCAGCAGCTCCGGGACTAGCGGGGGACTACAAGAGACCCAGTACTTC,CASSSGTSGGLQETQYF
many,TRBJ1-2,-,TRBV10-2,TGCGCCAGCAGTGGATCCCGGGACCTCTATGGCTACACCTTC,CASSGSRDLYGYTF